The rows below give T cell receptor beta chains drawn from one sample of a study of Ad26.COV2.S vaccination and SARS-CoV-2 variants. The repertoire was sequenced with immunoSEQ multiplex PCR; TCRdb's copy has only in-frame clones and lacks some. The table records 450,000 to 550,000 clones, roughly 87% of them present only once. This specimen consisted of peripheral blood, obtained in a trial of Ad26.COV2.S vaccine versus placebo. Every receptor here comes from a person aged 18-60 years who received the Ad26.COV2.S COVID-19 vaccine or a placebo. CDR3s include the opening cysteine and the closing phenylalanine or tryptophan. D genes are given only for firm matches. A clone size is listed for some rows: how often the clone was seen (once, few, many), or a class if it is expanded.

v_gene: TRBV29-1
j_gene: TRBJ2-1
d_gene: TRBD1
abundance: -
CDR3aa: CSVEPGQGNNEQFF
CDR3nt: TGCAGCGTTGAACCGGGACAGGGAAACAATGAGCAGTTCTTC

v_gene: TRBV19
j_gene: TRBJ2-7
d_gene: -
abundance: -
CDR3aa: CASSIGVGSYEQYF
CDR3nt: TGTGCCAGTAGTATCGGGGTTGGATCCTACGAGCAGTACTTC

v_gene: TRBV11-2
j_gene: TRBJ2-7
d_gene: TRBD1
abundance: -
CDR3aa: CASSWDRIYEQYF
CDR3nt: TGTGCCAGCAGCTGGGACAGGATCTACGAGCAGTACTTC

v_gene: TRBV18
j_gene: TRBJ2-6
d_gene: -
abundance: -
CDR3aa: CASSPTGYSGANVLTF
CDR3nt: TGTGCCAGCTCACCTACAGGGTACTCTGGGGCCAACGTCCTGACTTTC

v_gene: TRBV2
j_gene: TRBJ2-5
d_gene: -
abundance: once
CDR3aa: CASGSPDSEETQYF
CDR3nt: TGTGCCAGCGGGTCCCCCGATTCGGAGGAGACCCAGTACTTC

v_gene: TRBV13
j_gene: TRBJ2-3
d_gene: -
abundance: -
CDR3aa: CAIIQETGCCGGSTDTQYF
CDR3nt: TGTGCCATCATACAGGAGACAGGGTGTTGCGGGGGAAGCACAGATACGCAGTATTTT

v_gene: TRBV5-1
j_gene: TRBJ2-1
d_gene: TRBD2
abundance: -
CDR3aa: CASSLAGTSSFRGYNEQFF
CDR3nt: TGCGCCAGCAGCTTGGCCGGGACTAGCTCCTTCAGGGGGTACAATGAGCAGTTCTTC

v_gene: TRBV25-1
j_gene: TRBJ1-2
d_gene: TRBD1
abundance: -
CDR3aa: CASSRDSPTVPGYTF
CDR3nt: TGTGCCAGCAGCCGGGACAGCCCGACGGTACCCGGCTACACCTTC

v_gene: TRBV16
j_gene: TRBJ1-5
d_gene: -
abundance: -
CDR3aa: CASSQGESGNQPQHF
CDR3nt: TGTGCCAGCAGCCAAGGGGAGTCGGGAAATCAGCCCCAGCATTTT

v_gene: TRBV18
j_gene: TRBJ1-4
d_gene: TRBD1
abundance: -
CDR3aa: CASSTGTGSEKLFF
CDR3nt: TGTGCCAGCTCTACCGGGACAGGGAGTGAAAAACTGTTTTTT

v_gene: TRBV6-2/TRBV6-3
j_gene: TRBJ2-3
d_gene: -
abundance: -
CDR3aa: CASSPSSYTDTQYF
CDR3nt: TGTGCCAGCAGCCCTTCCTCGTACACAGATACGCAGTATTTT

v_gene: TRBV28
j_gene: TRBJ2-7
d_gene: TRBD2
abundance: -
CDR3aa: CASSLRGTSGRHEQYF
CDR3nt: TGTGCCAGCAGTTTGCGGGGGACTAGCGGGAGGCATGAGCAGTACTTC

v_gene: TRBV27
j_gene: TRBJ1-1
d_gene: -
abundance: -
CDR3aa: CASSFQGSNTEAFF
CDR3nt: TGTGCCAGCAGTTTCCAGGGTAGTAACACTGAAGCTTTCTTT

v_gene: TRBV10-2
j_gene: TRBJ1-6
d_gene: -
abundance: few
CDR3aa: CASSDPNRQAVNSPLHF
CDR3nt: TGCGCCAGCAGTGATCCGAACAGACAGGCCGTTAATTCACCCCTCCACTTT

v_gene: TRBV28
j_gene: TRBJ1-1
d_gene: -
abundance: -
CDR3aa: CASSFQVLTEAFF
CDR3nt: TGTGCCAGCAGCTTTCAGGTGCTCACTGAAGCTTTCTTT

v_gene: TRBV19
j_gene: TRBJ1-1
d_gene: -
abundance: -
CDR3aa: CASTGHGAGSTEAFF
CDR3nt: TGTGCCAGCACCGGTCATGGGGCGGGGAGCACTGAAGCTTTCTTT

v_gene: TRBV4-1
j_gene: TRBJ1-6
d_gene: -
abundance: -
CDR3aa: CASSQVWELYYNSPLHF
CDR3nt: TGCGCCAGCAGCCAAGTCTGGGAGTTGTACTATAATTCACCCCTCCACTTT

v_gene: TRBV7-9
j_gene: TRBJ2-2
d_gene: TRBD2
abundance: -
CDR3aa: CATERELAGELFF
CDR3nt: TGTGCCACCGAGCGGGAGTTGGCCGGGGAGCTGTTTTTT

v_gene: TRBV5-1
j_gene: TRBJ2-6
d_gene: -
abundance: -
CDR3aa: CASSLPMGSGANVLTF
CDR3nt: TGCGCCAGCAGCCTTCCCATGGGTTCTGGGGCCAACGTCCTGACTTTC

v_gene: TRBV28
j_gene: TRBJ2-7
d_gene: TRBD2
abundance: -
CDR3aa: CASSAMSGLADSYEQYF
CDR3nt: TGTGCCAGCAGTGCAATGTCGGGACTAGCGGACTCCTACGAGCAGTACTTC

v_gene: TRBV5-5
j_gene: TRBJ2-4
d_gene: -
abundance: -
CDR3aa: CASTLQGGIEYF
CDR3nt: TGTGCCAGCACCCTGCAAGGGGGGATCGAGTACTTC

v_gene: TRBV27
j_gene: TRBJ1-3
d_gene: TRBD1
abundance: -
CDR3aa: CASSQDRGSVNTIYF
CDR3nt: TGTGCCAGCAGTCAGGACAGGGGATCGGTGAACACCATATATTTT

v_gene: TRBV27
j_gene: TRBJ2-7
d_gene: TRBD1
abundance: -
CDR3aa: CASSLMGGTGDYEQYF
CDR3nt: TGTGCCAGCAGTTTAATGGGGGGGACAGGGGACTACGAGCAGTACTTC

v_gene: TRBV28
j_gene: TRBJ2-7
d_gene: TRBD2
abundance: -
CDR3aa: CASSSNPWGRESYEQYF
CDR3nt: TGTGCCAGCAGCTCAAACCCTTGGGGGAGGGAGTCCTACGAGCAGTACTTC

v_gene: TRBV28
j_gene: TRBJ1-4
d_gene: -
abundance: -
CDR3aa: CASSIREVGEKLFF
CDR3nt: TGTGCCAGCAGTATCAGGGAGGTGGGTGAAAAACTGTTTTTT

v_gene: TRBV9
j_gene: TRBJ1-2
d_gene: -
abundance: -
CDR3aa: CASSGPPRFEGVANYGYTF
CDR3nt: TGTGCCAGCAGCGGCCCGCCCAGGTTTGAGGGGGTAGCTAACTATGGCTACACCTTC